These T cell receptor beta chains were read from a single sample in a study of T cells after yellow fever vaccination. TCRdb reprocessed the 5' RACE reads via MiXCR and lists one record per CDR3 protein. The sample lists approximately 140,000 distinct CDR3 sequences, 7.7% seen once, with 0.73% in the top ten. Sequences were derived from CD4+ T cells sorted from PBMCs, sampled 5 days after the yellow fever booster vaccination. All receptors derive from a man younger than 45 who received the YFV17D yellow fever vaccine. CDR3s include the opening cysteine and the closing phenylalanine or tryptophan. Fields, in order: clone size, V gene, D gene, J gene, CDR3 DNA, CDR3 protein. A D gene is named only where the DNA matches it firmly. Clone size is given for some rows only: seen once, a few or many times, or a class if the clone is expanded.

>many|TRBV29-1|TRBD2|TRBJ2-5
TGCAGCGTTGGTCTAGCGGGAGGGGGGCAAGAGACCCAGTACTTC
CSVGLAGGGQETQYF
>many|TRBV3-1|TRBD2|TRBJ2-1
TGTGCCAGCAGCGCTCGCGGGAGCTACAGGAATGAGCAGTTCTTC
CASSARGSYRNEQFF
>many|TRBV18|NA|TRBJ2-3
TGTGCCAGCTCACCCGTACTCTTAGATACGCAGTATTTT
CASSPVLLDTQYF
>many|TRBV5-1|TRBD2|TRBJ2-1
TGCGCCAGCAGCCACGCTAGCGGGAGGGTCAATGAGCAGTTCTTC
CASSHASGRVNEQFF
>many|TRBV20-1|TRBD1|TRBJ2-7
TGCAGTGCTATCGGACAGGGTTACCCCTACGAGCAGTACTTC
CSAIGQGYPYEQYF
>many|TRBV28|NA|TRBJ2-7
TGTGCCAGCAGTTCCCCCCCAGGGCTCCCCGAGCAGTACTTC
CASSSPPGLPEQYF
>many|TRBV6-1|TRBD1|TRBJ1-2
TGTGCCAGCAGTGCACCAGGGGGCTATGGCTACACCTTC
CASSAPGGYGYTF
>many|TRBV5-1|NA|TRBJ2-2
TGCGCCAGCAGGCTCACCAGGACAGCCAACTACGCCGGGGAGCTGTTTTTT
CASRLTRTANYAGELFF
>many|TRBV5-1|TRBD2|TRBJ2-7
TGCGCCAGCAGCCCTTCGGGGGGGGGCTACGAGCAGTACTTC
CASSPSGGGYEQYF
>many|TRBV14|NA|TRBJ2-3
TGTGCCAGCAGCCAAGCACGACCGAGAACAGATACGCAGTATTTT
CASSQARPRTDTQYF
>many|TRBV9|NA|TRBJ2-7
TGTGCCAGCAGCGTAGAAGTACGGAAGGGGCAGTACTTC
CASSVEVRKGQYF
>many|TRBV15|TRBD2|TRBJ2-3
TGTGCCACCAGCAGAGATAGGTGGGCGCTAGCGGGAGGTAGAGATACGCAGTATTTT
CATSRDRWALAGGRDTQYF
>many|TRBV6-5|TRBD1|TRBJ2-1
TGTGCCAGCAGTTACGGGACAGGGTTGAATGAGCAGTTCTTC
CASSYGTGLNEQFF
>many|TRBV7-6|TRBD1|TRBJ2-1
TGTGCCAGCAGCTTAATCCCCCCAGGACAGGGATACAATGAGCAGTTCTTC
CASSLIPPGQGYNEQFF
>NA|TRBV20-1|TRBD1|TRBJ1-6
TGCAGTGCTAGAGTGTCGACAGGGAAGGCTTCACCCCTCCACTTT
CSARVSTGKASPLHF
>many|TRBV29-1|TRBD1|TRBJ1-2
TGCAGCTCCAGACAGGGATTATATGGCTACACCTTC
CSSRQGLYGYTF
>many|TRBV20-1|TRBD2|TRBJ2-2
TGCAGTGCAAGGCAAATAGCGGGAGGCGGAAACACCGGGGAGCTGTTTTTT
CSARQIAGGGNTGELFF
>many|TRBV20-1|NA|TRBJ2-5
TGCAGTGCTAGAGTTGGAGGGGGCCAAGAGACCCAGTACTTC
CSARVGGGQETQYF
>few|TRBV5-1|NA|TRBJ2-3
TGCGCCAGCAGCTTGAGGGAGAGGCGGACAGATACGCAGTATTTT
CASSLRERRTDTQYF
>many|TRBV7-2|TRBD2|TRBJ2-3
TGTGCCAGCTATCCTAGCGGGGGACTGAATACGCAGTATTTT
CASYPSGGLNTQYF
>many|TRBV6-5|TRBD1|TRBJ1-3
TGTGCCAGCAGTTACCCGGGTGCCGGACAGGGGGGACTCGGAAACACCATATATTTT
CASSYPGAGQGGLGNTIYF
>many|TRBV12-3/TRBV12-4|NA|TRBJ2-2
TGTGCCAGCAGGGTTAGGGCGAACACCGGGGAGCTGTTTTTT
CASRVRANTGELFF
>many|TRBV20-1|NA|TRBJ2-5
TGCAGTGCTAGAGATTTTACTACCCAAGAGACCCAGTACTTC
CSARDFTTQETQYF
>NA|TRBV7-2|TRBD2|TRBJ2-1
TGTGCCAGCAGCTTAGTGGGGGGGGGCTCCTACAATGAGCAGTTCTTC
CASSLVGGGSYNEQFF
>many|TRBV27|TRBD1|TRBJ2-7
TGTGCCAGCAGGACGGACAGGAACTACGAGCAGTACTTC
CASRTDRNYEQYF
>many|TRBV28|TRBD2|TRBJ2-3
TGTGCCAGCAGTGGTCTTTTCGCTAGCGGGAAGGGGAGTACGCAGTATTTT
CASSGLFASGKGSTQYF